The 8 T cell receptor beta chains listed next were all sequenced from one sample in a study of cytotoxic CD8 clonotypes in ibrutinib-treated CLL. The assay was immunoSEQ multiplex PCR, and TCRdb's table has in-frame clones only and misses some. Altogether around 40,000 clones are present, about 70% being singletons, with the ten largest covering roughly a tenth. The input for sequencing was PBMCs, taken at disease progression, from a patient treated with ibrutinib. The source of these receptors is a human donor with chronic lymphocytic leukemia.

The chain employs TRBV4-2 and TRBJ2-1, with D perhaps TRBD2 (6 bases). Germline V gene lookup returns CDR1 LGHNA and CDR2 YNFKEQ. V dropped 0 bases and J dropped 1 base, with 13 bases sitting between them. The CDR3 has 17 residues. This CDR3 reads CASSQEVAVLSYNEQFF. The CDR3, as DNA: TGTGCCAGCAGCCAAGAAGTAGCGGTACTTTCCTACAATGAGCAGTTCTTC.

V and J are TRBV11-3 and TRBJ2-5, with 7 bases lining up with TRBD2. Per the germline V gene, CDR1 is SGHNT and CDR2 is YENEEA. CDR3 length: 14 residues. The V and J ends lost 1 base and 5 bases, in that order; junction bases with no gene match: 4. The CDR3 is CASSLGGSRETQYF. The CDR3 region has the DNA TGTGCCAGCAGCTTAGGCGGGAGCCGGGAGACCCAGTACTTC.

The J gene is TRBJ2-3, the V gene TRBV5-4; a weak D match, TRBD1 (6 bases). This CDR3 contains 14 residues. V was pared by 3 bases and J by 0 bases, with 8 bases between. The germline V gene encodes CDR1 SGHNT and CDR2 YYREEE (reference sequence). The CDR3 region is CASSSQGSTDTQYF. The CDR3 nucleotides are TGTGCCAGCAGCTCCCAGGGGAGCACAGATACGCAGTATTTT. Combining the CDR3 with reference TRBV5-4 and TRBJ2-3 gives the whole variable domain ETGVTQSPTHLIKTRGQQVTLRCSSQSGHNTVSWYQQALGQGPQFIFQYYREEENGRGNFPPRFSGLQFPNYSSELNVNALELDDSALYLCASSSQGSTDTQYFGPGTRLTVL.

V and J are TRBV13 and TRBJ1-2; the D is unclear. Trimming took off 5 bases at V and 2 bases at J, with 9 bases between the two ends. This CDR3 region has 13 residues. The germline CDR1 and CDR2 sequences are PRHDT and FYEKMQ (reference sequence). CDR3 amino acids: CASSPGPNYGYTF. Here the CDR3 DNA reads TGTGCCAGCAGCCCCGGCCCGAACTATGGCTACACCTTC.

The chain recombines TRBV11-2 with TRBJ2-2; 8 nucleotides match TRBD2. Germline loops: CDR1 SGHAT, CDR2 FQNNGV. CDR3 size: 17 residues. The junction had 6 bases not matched to a gene; V was cut back by 1 base and J by 2 bases. Here the CDR3 reads CASSLVAGGGNTGELFF. DNA for the CDR3: TGTGCCAGCAGCTTAGTTGCGGGAGGAGGAAACACCGGGGAGCTGTTTTTT.

Remarks on this clone: This same CDR3 is encoded by further DNA sequences in the sample. The chain recombines TRBV15 with TRBJ2-7, with TRBD1 matching 9 bases. Germline trimming cut 3 bases from V and 2 bases from J; bases unmatched to any gene: 2. Per germline, CDR1 LNHNV and CDR2 YYDKDF (reference sequence). This CDR3 region has 14 residues. The CDR3 nucleotides are TGTGCCACCAGCAGGGACAGGGGAGCCTACGAGCAGTACTTC. Amino acids: CATSRDRGAYEQYF.

The rearrangement links TRBV21-1 to TRBJ1-4. TRBV21-1 constitutes a pseudogene. CDR3 length: 13 residues. The CDR3 sequence: CASSRPGNTEERF. The CDR3 DNA reads as TGTGCCAGCAGCCGCCCCGGGAATACTGAAGAGCGGTTT.

CDR3 DNA: TGCGCCAGCAGCCCCCTGGGCGCGGGAGGCGTCAATGAGCAGTTCTTC. This translates into CASSPLGAGGVNEQFF. The chain carries TRBV5-1 and TRBJ2-1, with 8 bases that match TRBD2. The trim removed 4 bases at V and 6 bases at J, leaving 12 bases unmatched. CDR1 and CDR2 (germline): SGHRS, YFSETQ. CDR3 length equals 16 residues.